These T cell receptor beta chains were read from a single sample in a study of naive and memory T cell subsets. TCRdb passed the UMI-ligation and nested PCR reads through MiXCR, listing each CDR3 protein once. The top ten hold less than 1% of the sample, which has 95,000 to 150,000 distinct CDR3 sequences, 35% to 45% seen once. Sequenced input: central memory CD4+ T cells from blood. The origin of the receptors is a human donor in good health. Both conserved end residues are part of each CDR3. Each record gives: clone size, J gene, D gene, V gene, CDR3 protein, CDR3 DNA. D genes are given only for firm matches. Clone size is stated in some rows and not others, as once, few, many or a class when expanded.

>-|TRBJ2-1|-|TRBV9
CASSPRLDSSYNEQFF
TGTGCCAGCAGCCCCCGCCTGGACAGCTCCTACAATGAGCAGTTCTTC
>few|TRBJ2-1|TRBD2|TRBV6-1
CASSVAGPSYNEQFF
TGTGCCAGCAGCGTAGCGGGACCCTCCTACAATGAGCAGTTCTTC
>many|TRBJ2-1|-|TRBV6-5
CASSYSWTVAGKQFF
TGTGCCAGCAGTTACTCGTGGACAGTCGCGGGGAAGCAGTTCTTC
>-|TRBJ1-1|-|TRBV28
CASSFNPQQPMNTEAFF
TGTGCCAGCAGTTTCAATCCCCAACAGCCTATGAACACTGAAGCTTTCTTT
>-|TRBJ1-2|-|TRBV7-2
CASRRQAQGGYTF
TGTGCCAGCAGGCGACAGGCCCAGGGGGGCTACACCTTC
>-|TRBJ2-3|-|TRBV10-2
CATRQSGSTDTQYF
TGCGCCACCCGGCAGTCCGGCAGTACAGATACGCAGTATTTT
>-|TRBJ2-6|-|TRBV5-6
CASSYPGTGANVLTF
TGTGCCAGCAGCTACCCAGGGACCGGGGCCAACGTCCTGACTTTC
>-|TRBJ2-7|TRBD1|TRBV29-1
CSVQGAGEQYF
TGCAGCGTTCAGGGGGCGGGGGAGCAGTACTTC
>-|TRBJ2-5|-|TRBV28
CASSFPPETQYF
TGTGCCAGCAGTTTCCCCCCTGAGACCCAGTACTTC
>-|TRBJ2-1|-|TRBV4-3
CASSQVGYEQFF
TGCGCCAGCAGCCAAGTCGGGTATGAGCAGTTCTTC
>many|TRBJ2-2|TRBD2|TRBV2
CATQRERGTNTGELFF
TGTGCCACCCAGCGGGAGCGGGGCACGAACACCGGGGAGCTGTTTTTT
>few|TRBJ1-6|-|TRBV20-1
CSARDQPGIDSPLHF
TGCAGTGCTAGAGATCAGCCAGGGATAGATTCACCCCTCCACTTT
>-|TRBJ1-5|-|TRBV28
CASRPTGFESQPQHF
TGTGCCAGCAGACCGACAGGTTTTGAGTCTCAGCCCCAGCATTTT
>-|TRBJ2-5|TRBD2|TRBV12-3/TRBV12-4
CASRPAGGENQYF
TGTGCCAGCAGACCAGCGGGAGGAGAGAACCAGTACTTC
>-|TRBJ2-1|TRBD1|TRBV5-6
CASRAGTGRGDNEQFF
TGTGCCAGCAGGGCCGGGACAGGGCGAGGGGACAATGAGCAGTTCTTC
>-|TRBJ1-6|TRBD1|TRBV2
CASSLGQGTSPLHF
TGTGCCAGCAGTCTGGGACAGGGGACTTCACCCCTCCACTTT
>few|TRBJ1-5|TRBD1|TRBV20-1
CSAERLQGAGNQPQHF
TGCAGTGCTGAGCGACTGCAGGGGGCCGGCAATCAGCCCCAGCATTTT
>many|TRBJ2-1|TRBD2|TRBV20-1
CSATGTSGMSNEQFF
TGCAGTGCGACCGGGACTAGCGGGATGAGCAATGAGCAGTTCTTC
>-|TRBJ1-2|TRBD1|TRBV10-3
CATKQGALGYTF
TGTGCCACGAAACAGGGGGCGCTTGGCTACACCTTC
>-|TRBJ1-1|-|TRBV28
CASSLGGRGYTEAFF
TGTGCCAGCAGTTTGGGGGGACGGGGCTATACTGAAGCTTTCTTT
>many|TRBJ1-1|-|TRBV7-9
CASSLKANTEAFF
TGTGCCAGCAGCTTAAAAGCGAACACTGAAGCTTTCTTT
>many|TRBJ2-3|TRBD2|TRBV6-5
CASHQGLVTDTQYF
TGTGCCAGTCATCAGGGACTAGTCACAGATACGCAGTATTTT
>few|TRBJ1-6|-|TRBV18
CASSLLSQTQADSPLHF
TGTGCCAGCTCACTGTTGTCACAGACCCAGGCGGATTCACCCCTCCACTTT
>-|TRBJ2-7|-|TRBV7-2
CASRIIGTGRAYEQYF
TGTGCCAGCAGGATCATCGGGACGGGTAGGGCCTACGAGCAGTACTTC
>-|TRBJ2-5|TRBD1|TRBV12-3/TRBV12-4
CASSTSTGGEETQYF
TGTGCCAGCAGTACCTCGACAGGGGGCGAAGAGACCCAGTACTTC
>-|TRBJ2-7|TRBD1|TRBV30
CAWRTGVGEQYF
TGTGCCTGGAGGACAGGGGTAGGCGAGCAGTACTTC
>-|TRBJ2-1|TRBD2|TRBV20-1
CSAGPSGRGNEQFF
TGCAGTGCTGGGCCTAGCGGGAGGGGCAATGAGCAGTTCTTC
>few|TRBJ1-1|-|TRBV5-1
CASSQRDAGGTEAFF
TGCGCCAGCAGCCAACGGGACGCTGGGGGCACTGAAGCTTTCTTT
>many|TRBJ1-5|-|TRBV7-8
CASSLSGAGYSNQPQHF
TGTGCCAGCAGCTTATCAGGGGCCGGTTATAGCAATCAGCCCCAGCATTTT
>many|TRBJ2-1|-|TRBV20-1
CSARDRVKGNEQFF
TGCAGTGCTAGAGATAGAGTGAAGGGGAATGAGCAGTTCTTC
>-|TRBJ1-2|-|TRBV6-5
CATRPGAVRGYTF
TGTGCCACCCGTCCCGGGGCCGTTCGTGGCTACACCTTC
>-|TRBJ2-7|-|TRBV10-3
CAISEASSEQYF
TGTGCCATCAGTGAGGCTAGCTCCGAGCAGTACTTC
>-|TRBJ2-7|-|TRBV29-1
CSVSGLYEQYF
TGCAGCGTATCTGGCCTCTACGAGCAGTACTTC
>few|TRBJ1-6|TRBD1|TRBV7-3
CASSPRQGSPLHF
TGTGCCAGCAGCCCCCGACAGGGTTCACCCCTCCACTTT
>-|TRBJ2-1|-|TRBV3-1
CASSPRAVVEQFF
TGTGCCAGCAGCCCCAGAGCGGTAGTAGAGCAGTTCTTC
>-|TRBJ2-7|-|TRBV7-9
CASSFPTELQYF
TGTGCCAGCAGCTTCCCGACAGAACTGCAATACTTC
>many|TRBJ1-2|-|TRBV29-1
CSVVSPTSNYGYTF
TGCAGCGTTGTAAGTCCCACCTCCAACTATGGCTACACCTTC
>-|TRBJ2-7|-|TRBV20-1
CSAPSGHHLPNEQYF
TGCAGTGCTCCCTCTGGACACCACCTCCCCAACGAGCAGTACTTC
>few|TRBJ2-6|-|TRBV27
CASIPRAPGANVLTF
TGTGCCAGCATTCCCAGGGCCCCCGGGGCCAACGTCCTGACTTTC
>-|TRBJ2-5|-|TRBV19
CASSTRDRFQETQYF
TGTGCCAGTAGTACGCGGGACAGATTCCAAGAGACCCAGTACTTC
>-|TRBJ2-1|TRBD2|TRBV10-2
CASRGLDNYNEQFF
TGCGCCAGCAGGGGACTAGACAACTACAATGAGCAGTTCTTC
>once|TRBJ2-1|TRBD2|TRBV7-9
CASSKREFDNEQFF
TGTGCCAGCAGCAAGCGGGAGTTCGACAATGAGCAGTTCTTC
>-|TRBJ2-3|-|TRBV7-3
CASSPTYSTDTQYF
TGTGCCAGCAGCCCGACTTATTCCACAGATACGCAGTATTTT
>few|TRBJ2-7|TRBD2|TRBV6-6
CASSRVISKGTGRAGSEQYF
TGTGCCAGCAGCCGAGTAATCAGCAAAGGGACCGGGAGGGCCGGTTCCGAGCAGTACTTC
>few|TRBJ2-7|TRBD2|TRBV15
CATSREGTSGSYEQYF
TGTGCCACCAGCAGAGAGGGGACTAGCGGTTCCTACGAGCAGTACTTC
>medium-sized|TRBJ2-1|TRBD2|TRBV5-1
CASSLRPTGTSYNEQFF
TGCGCCAGCAGCTTGCGGCCGACCGGGACTAGCTACAATGAGCAGTTCTTC
>once|TRBJ1-1|TRBD1|TRBV4-2
CASSQGSQGETQAFF
TGTGCCAGCAGCCAAGGCTCCCAGGGGGAGACTCAAGCTTTCTTT
>few|TRBJ2-1|-|TRBV29-1
CSVEDRGSPGAQFF
TGCAGCGTTGAAGATCGTGGCTCCCCCGGGGCGCAGTTCTTC
>few|TRBJ1-6|-|TRBV18
CASSPAQGEGSPLHF
TGTGCCAGCTCACCTGCACAAGGAGAAGGATCACCCCTCCACTTT
>-|TRBJ2-6|-|TRBV12-3/TRBV12-4
CASTIRQAGANVLTF
TGTGCCAGCACCATTAGACAGGCTGGGGCCAACGTCCTGACTTTC
>-|TRBJ1-1|-|TRBV28
CASSFWQENTEAFF
TGTGCCAGCAGTTTCTGGCAGGAGAACACTGAAGCTTTCTTT